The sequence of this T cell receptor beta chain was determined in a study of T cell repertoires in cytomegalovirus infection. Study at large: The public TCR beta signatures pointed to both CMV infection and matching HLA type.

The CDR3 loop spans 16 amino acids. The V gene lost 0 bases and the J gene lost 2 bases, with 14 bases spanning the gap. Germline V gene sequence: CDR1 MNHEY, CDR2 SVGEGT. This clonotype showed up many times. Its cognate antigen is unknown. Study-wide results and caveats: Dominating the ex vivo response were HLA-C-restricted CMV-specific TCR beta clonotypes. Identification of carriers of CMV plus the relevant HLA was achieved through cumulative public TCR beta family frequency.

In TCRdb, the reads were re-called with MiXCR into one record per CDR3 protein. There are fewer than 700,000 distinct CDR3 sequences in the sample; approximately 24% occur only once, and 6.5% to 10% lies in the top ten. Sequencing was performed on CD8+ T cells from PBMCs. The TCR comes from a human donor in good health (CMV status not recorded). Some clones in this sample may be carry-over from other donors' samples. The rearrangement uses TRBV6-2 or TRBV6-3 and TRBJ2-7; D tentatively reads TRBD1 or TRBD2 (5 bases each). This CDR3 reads CASSYSIRDGAYEQYV. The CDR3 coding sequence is TGTGCCAGCAGTTACTCGATCCGGGACGGAGCCTACGAGCAGTACGTC.